The 3 T cell receptor beta chains below all came from one sample that was sequenced in a study of blood T cell repertoires in COVID-19. The data were produced by immunoSEQ multiplex PCR, yet TCRdb's version contains in-frame clones alone and is incomplete. The table includes approximately 97,000 clones, 75% to 90% detected once. Sequencing was done on a sample of peripheral blood. Source of these receptors: a woman aged 45-65 years with COVID-19, enrolled during active disease.

This clone has a handful of counts. The chain uses TRBV15 and TRBJ1-5; no firm D call. Trimming removed 0 bases from V and 3 bases from J, with 9 bases in between. CDR3 length: 15 amino acids. Looked up from germline, CDR1 is LNHNV and CDR2 is YYDKDF (reference sequence). The CDR3 loop reads CATSREGGPNQPQHF. DNA of the CDR3: TGTGCCACCAGCAGAGAAGGCGGTCCCAATCAGCCCCAGCATTTT. Together with reference TRBV15 and TRBJ1-5, the CDR3 gives the full variable domain: DAMVIQNPRYQVTQFGKPVTLSCSQTLNHNVMYWYQQKSSQAPKLLFHYYDKDFNNEADTPDNFQSRRPNTSFCFLDIRSPGLGDTAMYLCATSREGGPNQPQHFGDGTRLSIL.

The chain employs TRBV7-2 and TRBJ2-5, with 8 bases aligning to TRBD2. The V segment lost 5 bases and the J segment 5 bases; nucleotides outside the gene matches: 4. Germline V lookup: CDR1 SGHTA, CDR2 FQGNSA. This CDR3 comprises 13 residues. The CDR3, as DNA: TGTGCCAGCAGCGTTAGCGGGGACGAGACCCAGTACTTC. Protein: CASSVSGDETQYF.

The J gene is TRBJ2-2, the V gene TRBV7-2; 14 bases fit TRBD2. The CDR3 covers 17 residues. CDR1 SGHTA and CDR2 FQGNSA come from the germline V gene. V trimming: 3 bases; J trimming: 5 bases; junction bases outside the gene matches: 5. The CDR3 region has the DNA TGTGCCAGCAGCTTTGGACTAGCGGGGGGTTGGACCGGGGAGCTGTTTTTT. Encoded protein: CASSFGLAGGWTGELFF.